This T cell receptor (beta chain) emerged from a study of shared clonotypes between healthy human individuals. Study findings and constraints: Larger richness was generally estimated for naive than memory subsets.

The protocol was immunoSEQ multiplex PCR, while the TCRdb copy is restricted to in-frame clones and leaves out a portion. The sample lists 2 million to 3 million clones; more than 85% were seen once. Points on this clone: Its antigen is not known.

The TCR sequence derives from a man between 18 and 29 years old in good health. Some clones in this sample may be carry-over from other donors' samples. Sequenced sample: naive CD4+ T cells from PBMCs. Subset indicated: CD45RA+ positively selected.

This CDR3 reads CASSLGPSAGSGANVLTF. In nucleotides, the CDR3 is TGCGCCAGCAGCTTGGGGCCTTCGGCGGGCTCTGGGGCCAACGTCCTGACTTTC. This chain uses TRBV5-1 with TRBJ2-6; TRBD2 is a possible D gene (5 bases). Germline CDR1 reads SGHRS; CDR2 reads YFSETQ. V gave up 0 bases and J gave up 0 bases, with 13 bases separating them. The CDR3 totals 18 residues.